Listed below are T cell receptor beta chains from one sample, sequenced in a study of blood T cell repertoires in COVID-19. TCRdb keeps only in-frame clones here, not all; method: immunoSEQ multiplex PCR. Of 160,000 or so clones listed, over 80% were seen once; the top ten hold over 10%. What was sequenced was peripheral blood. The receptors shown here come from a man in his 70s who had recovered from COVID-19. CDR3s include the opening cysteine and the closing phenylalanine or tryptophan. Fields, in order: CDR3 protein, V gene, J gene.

CDR3aa: CASRFRDSSYNEQFF; v_gene: TRBV28; j_gene: TRBJ2-1
CDR3aa: CASSPYRGLGDTQYF; v_gene: TRBV7-8; j_gene: TRBJ2-3
CDR3aa: CAIRRTGVTEAFF; v_gene: TRBV10-3; j_gene: TRBJ1-1
CDR3aa: CASTRDYRKFYNEQFF; v_gene: TRBV7-3; j_gene: TRBJ2-1
CDR3aa: CASSPSGGTGVLNEQYF; v_gene: TRBV18; j_gene: TRBJ2-7
CDR3aa: CASSPAGGPYEQYF; v_gene: TRBV5-4; j_gene: TRBJ2-7
CDR3aa: CASSLEISSFRGYTF; v_gene: TRBV7-2; j_gene: TRBJ1-2
CDR3aa: CASSQFLRNSGNTIYF; v_gene: TRBV4-2; j_gene: TRBJ1-3
CDR3aa: CASSVGSILAGELQYF; v_gene: TRBV9; j_gene: TRBJ2-7
CDR3aa: CASRQESSGANVLTF; v_gene: TRBV2; j_gene: TRBJ2-6
CDR3aa: CASSPGQGQYGYTF; v_gene: TRBV5-4; j_gene: TRBJ1-2
CDR3aa: CASSFTGTGNTIYF; v_gene: TRBV7-9; j_gene: TRBJ1-3
CDR3aa: CASSLGGYRADTQYF; v_gene: TRBV5-1; j_gene: TRBJ2-3
CDR3aa: CASSPGQTNSPLHF; v_gene: TRBV5-1; j_gene: TRBJ1-6
CDR3aa: CASSPTTNEKLFF; v_gene: TRBV7-2; j_gene: TRBJ1-4
CDR3aa: CASSLAGENEKLFF; v_gene: TRBV28; j_gene: TRBJ1-4
CDR3aa: CASLGTSGSTGELFF; v_gene: TRBV18; j_gene: TRBJ2-2
CDR3aa: CASSLTPGTGGEDPQYF; v_gene: TRBV5-4; j_gene: TRBJ2-5
CDR3aa: CASSPTATSGSWGTQYF; v_gene: TRBV5-6; j_gene: TRBJ2-5
CDR3aa: CASSQRSSGTQDDEQYF; v_gene: TRBV23-1; j_gene: TRBJ2-7
CDR3aa: CASSDSQGVNTEAFF; v_gene: TRBV19; j_gene: TRBJ1-1
CDR3aa: CAWNQGGSNQPQHF; v_gene: TRBV30; j_gene: TRBJ1-5
CDR3aa: CASSLGLAAQSSYNEQFF; v_gene: TRBV5-1; j_gene: TRBJ2-1
CDR3aa: CASSLYSGPYEQYF; v_gene: TRBV11-3; j_gene: TRBJ2-7
CDR3aa: CASRMGQRVDTQYF; v_gene: TRBV19; j_gene: TRBJ2-3
CDR3aa: CASSEPLAGGPYEQYF; v_gene: TRBV10-2; j_gene: TRBJ2-7
CDR3aa: CASSVGRGSSYEQYF; v_gene: TRBV9; j_gene: TRBJ2-7
CDR3aa: CASSLRGTPSSYEQYF; v_gene: TRBV28; j_gene: TRBJ2-7
CDR3aa: CASSLLAGGGHEQFF; v_gene: TRBV11-3; j_gene: TRBJ2-1
CDR3aa: CAISAREGANEKLFF; v_gene: TRBV10-3; j_gene: TRBJ1-4
CDR3aa: CASVRVSSYEQYF; v_gene: TRBV2; j_gene: TRBJ2-7
CDR3aa: CASSPTGTGAYNEQFF; v_gene: TRBV6-2/TRBV6-3; j_gene: TRBJ2-1
CDR3aa: CASSEGGQAGNTIYF; v_gene: TRBV2; j_gene: TRBJ1-3
CDR3aa: CASSSGGQGMTDTQYF; v_gene: TRBV5-1; j_gene: TRBJ2-3
CDR3aa: CASSPRRTSGRANTGELFF; v_gene: TRBV4-1; j_gene: TRBJ2-2
CDR3aa: CASSIRGGTSVYEQYF; v_gene: TRBV19; j_gene: TRBJ2-7
CDR3aa: CASSLGGGLYEQYF; v_gene: TRBV28; j_gene: TRBJ2-7
CDR3aa: CASSAGRGDTEAFF; v_gene: TRBV18; j_gene: TRBJ1-1
CDR3aa: CASSRGLAGGRNEQFF; v_gene: TRBV7-3; j_gene: TRBJ2-1
CDR3aa: CASSDSGSSTGELFF; v_gene: TRBV5-1; j_gene: TRBJ2-2